This T cell receptor beta chain is from a study of vaccination and CD4 T cells after COVID-19. Stated treatment: roughly ten-day PBMC culture with coronavirus spike peptide pools or control peptides (ViraFEST assay). Upon completion of under 12 days of culture, CD4+ T cells were isolated via negative selection. This clonotype was seen only once. What it binds is unknown. V trimming: 6 bases; J trimming: 0 bases; junction bases outside the gene matches: 5. The V gene's germline CDR1 is MNHNS and CDR2 SASEGT. This CDR3 spans 14 amino acids. Once obtained from cultured CD4+ T cells, the DNA was sequenced using the Oncomine TCR Beta short-read assay. TCRdb itself ran the PCR reads through MiXCR, one entry per CDR3 protein. This repertoire shows 20,000 or so distinct CDR3 sequences, less than 55% found once; its top ten account for approximately 13%.

The receptor comes from a human donor with COVID-19. The chain has TRBV6-1 and TRBJ2-7; 7 bases align to TRBD1. Source material: cultured CD4+ T cells from blood. The DNA of the CDR3 is TGTGCCAGCAGAGACGGGACAGACTCCTACGAGCAGTACTTC. It yields the protein CASRDGTDSYEQYF.